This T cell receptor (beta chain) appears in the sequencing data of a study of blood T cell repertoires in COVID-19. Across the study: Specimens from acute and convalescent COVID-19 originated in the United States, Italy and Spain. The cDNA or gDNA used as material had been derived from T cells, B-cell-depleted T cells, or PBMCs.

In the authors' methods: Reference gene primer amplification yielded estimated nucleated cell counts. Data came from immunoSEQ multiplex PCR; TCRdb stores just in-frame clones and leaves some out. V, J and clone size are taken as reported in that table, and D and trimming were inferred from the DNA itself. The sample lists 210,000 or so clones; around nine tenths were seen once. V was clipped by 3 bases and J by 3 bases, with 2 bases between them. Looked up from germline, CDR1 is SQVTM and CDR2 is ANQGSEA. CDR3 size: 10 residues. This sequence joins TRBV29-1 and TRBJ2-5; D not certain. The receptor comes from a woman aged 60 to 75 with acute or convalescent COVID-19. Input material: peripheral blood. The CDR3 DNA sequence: TGCAGCGTTGACGAAGAGACCCAGTACTTC. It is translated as CSVDEETQYF.